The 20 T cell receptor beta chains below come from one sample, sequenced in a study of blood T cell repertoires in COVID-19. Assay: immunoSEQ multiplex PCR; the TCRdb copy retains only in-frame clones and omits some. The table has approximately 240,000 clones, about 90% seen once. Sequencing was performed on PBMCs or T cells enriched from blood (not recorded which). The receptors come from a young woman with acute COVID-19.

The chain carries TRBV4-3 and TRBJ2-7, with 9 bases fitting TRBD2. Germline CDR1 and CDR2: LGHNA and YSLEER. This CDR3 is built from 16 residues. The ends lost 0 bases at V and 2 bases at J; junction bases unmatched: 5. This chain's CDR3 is CASSQDWASGTYEQYF. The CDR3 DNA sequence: TGCGCCAGCAGCCAAGATTGGGCTAGCGGGACCTACGAGCAGTACTTC.

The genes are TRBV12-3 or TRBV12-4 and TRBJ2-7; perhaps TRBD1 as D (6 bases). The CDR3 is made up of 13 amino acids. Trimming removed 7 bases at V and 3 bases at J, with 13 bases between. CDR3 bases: TGTGCCAGCACAGAACAACAGGGCTACGAGCAGTACTTC. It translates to CASTEQQGYEQYF.

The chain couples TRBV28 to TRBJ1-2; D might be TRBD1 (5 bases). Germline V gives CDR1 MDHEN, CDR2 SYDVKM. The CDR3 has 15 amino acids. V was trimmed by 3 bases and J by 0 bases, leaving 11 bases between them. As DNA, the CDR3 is TGTGCCAGCAGTTTCGGGGGGGAAACTAACTATGGCTACACCTTC. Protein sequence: CASSFGGETNYGYTF.

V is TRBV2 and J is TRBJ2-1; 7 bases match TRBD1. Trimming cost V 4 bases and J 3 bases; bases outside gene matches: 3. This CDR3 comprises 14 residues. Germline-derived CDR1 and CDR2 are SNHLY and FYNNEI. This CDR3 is CASSVRTGYNEQFF. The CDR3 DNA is TGTGCCAGCAGTGTCCGGACAGGCTACAATGAGCAGTTCTTC.

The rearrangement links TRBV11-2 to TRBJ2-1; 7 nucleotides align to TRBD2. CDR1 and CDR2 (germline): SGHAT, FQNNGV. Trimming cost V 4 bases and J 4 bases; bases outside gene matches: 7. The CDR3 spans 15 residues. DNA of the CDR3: TGTGCCAGCAGCTCAAGACTAGCAGCTTACAATGAGCAGTTCTTC. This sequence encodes CASSSRLAAYNEQFF.

The CDR3 is CASSAPSYSNQPQHF. In DNA form, the CDR3 reads TGTGCCAGCAGCGCCCCCTCTTATAGCAATCAGCCCCAGCATTTT. The chain links TRBV9 to TRBJ1-5; D remains ambiguous. This CDR3 spans 15 amino acids. Germline V gives CDR1 SGDLS, CDR2 YYNGEE. V was clipped by 3 bases and J by 0 bases, with 10 bases between them.

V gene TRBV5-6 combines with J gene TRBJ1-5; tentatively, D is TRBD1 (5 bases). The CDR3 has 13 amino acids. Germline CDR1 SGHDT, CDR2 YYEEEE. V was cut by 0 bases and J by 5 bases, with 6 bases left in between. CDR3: CASSLGRDQPQHF. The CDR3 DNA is TGTGCCAGCAGCTTGGGCAGGGATCAGCCCCAGCATTTT.

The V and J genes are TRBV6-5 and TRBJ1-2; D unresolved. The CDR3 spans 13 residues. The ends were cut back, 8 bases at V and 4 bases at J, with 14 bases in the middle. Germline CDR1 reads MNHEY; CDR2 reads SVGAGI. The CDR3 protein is CASFGEEVYGYTF. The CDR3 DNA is TGTGCCAGCTTCGGGGAGGAGGTCTATGGCTACACCTTC.

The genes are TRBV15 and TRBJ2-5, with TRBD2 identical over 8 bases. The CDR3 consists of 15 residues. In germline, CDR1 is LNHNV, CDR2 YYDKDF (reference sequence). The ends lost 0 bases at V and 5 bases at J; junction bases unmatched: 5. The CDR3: CATSRDLGLEETQYF. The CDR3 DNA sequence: TGTGCCACCAGCAGAGATCTGGGACTAGAGGAGACCCAGTACTTC.

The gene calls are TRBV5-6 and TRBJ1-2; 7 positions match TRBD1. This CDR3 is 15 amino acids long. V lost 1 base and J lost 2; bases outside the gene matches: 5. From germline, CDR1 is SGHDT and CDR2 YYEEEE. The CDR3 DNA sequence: TGTGCCAGCAGCTTGACCGGGACAGCGAACTATGGCTACACCTTC. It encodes CASSLTGTANYGYTF. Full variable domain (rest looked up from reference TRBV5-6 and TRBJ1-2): DAGVTQSPTHLIKTRGQQVTLRCSPKSGHDTVSWYQQALGQGPQFIFQYYEEEERQRGNFPDRFSGHQFPNYSSELNVNALLLGDSALYLCASSLTGTANYGYTFGSGTRLTVV.

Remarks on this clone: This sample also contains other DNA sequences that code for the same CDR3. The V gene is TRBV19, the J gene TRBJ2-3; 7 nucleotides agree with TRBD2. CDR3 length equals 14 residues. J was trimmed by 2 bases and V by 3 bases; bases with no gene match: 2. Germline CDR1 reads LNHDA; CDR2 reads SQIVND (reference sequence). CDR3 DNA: TGTGCCAGTAGTATGGGACTATCCACAGATACGCAGTATTTT. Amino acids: CASSMGLSTDTQYF.

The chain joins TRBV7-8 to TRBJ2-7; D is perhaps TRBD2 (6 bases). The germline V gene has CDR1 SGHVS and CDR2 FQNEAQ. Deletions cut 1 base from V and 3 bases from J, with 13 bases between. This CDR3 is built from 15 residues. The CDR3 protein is CASSLGSSEGYEQYF. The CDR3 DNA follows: TGTGCCAGCAGCTTAGGTTCTAGCGAGGGCTACGAGCAGTACTTC.

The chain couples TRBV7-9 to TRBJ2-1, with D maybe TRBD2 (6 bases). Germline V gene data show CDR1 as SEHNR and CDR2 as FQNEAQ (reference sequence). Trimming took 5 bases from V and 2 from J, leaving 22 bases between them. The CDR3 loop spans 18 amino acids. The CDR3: CASSRTGEPDSTYNEQFF. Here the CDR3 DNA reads TGTGCCAGCAGCCGGACGGGAGAACCAGACTCCACCTACAATGAGCAGTTCTTC.

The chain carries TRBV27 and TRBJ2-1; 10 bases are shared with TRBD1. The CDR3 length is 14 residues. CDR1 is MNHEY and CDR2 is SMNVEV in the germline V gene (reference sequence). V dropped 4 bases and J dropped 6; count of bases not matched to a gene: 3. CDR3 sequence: CASSSDRGLNEQFF. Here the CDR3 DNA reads TGTGCCAGCAGTTCAGACAGGGGGCTCAATGAGCAGTTCTTC.

The CDR3, as DNA: TGCGCCAGCAGCTTGCCGGGTCAGACGAGCACTGAAGCTTTCTTT. It translates to CASSLPGQTSTEAFF. The gene calls are TRBV5-1 and TRBJ1-1; no clear D gene. Deletions cut 1 base from V and 4 bases from J, with 14 bases between. This CDR3 spans 15 amino acids. Per germline, CDR1 SGHRS and CDR2 YFSETQ.

CDR3 region: CASSGRDYYNEQFF. CDR3 nucleotides: TGTGCCAGCAGCGGGCGGGACTACTACAATGAGCAGTTCTTC. The chain uses TRBV7-2 and TRBJ2-1; TRBD2 matches at 7 bases. V shed 5 bases, J shed 3 bases, and the junction held 4 bases outside the gene matches. The CDR3 extends over 14 amino acids. The germline V gene encodes CDR1 SGHTA and CDR2 FQGNSA.

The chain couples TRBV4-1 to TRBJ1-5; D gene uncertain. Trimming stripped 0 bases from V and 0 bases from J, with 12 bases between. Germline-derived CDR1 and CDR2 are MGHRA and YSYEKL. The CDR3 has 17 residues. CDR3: CASSQELQDYSNQPQHF. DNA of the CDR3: TGCGCCAGCAGCCAAGAACTCCAAGACTATAGCAATCAGCCCCAGCATTTT.

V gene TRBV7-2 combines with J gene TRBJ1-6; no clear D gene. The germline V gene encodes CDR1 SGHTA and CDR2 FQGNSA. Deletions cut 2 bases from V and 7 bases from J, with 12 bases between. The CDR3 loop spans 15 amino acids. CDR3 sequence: CASSLFGGENSPLHF. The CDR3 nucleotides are TGTGCCAGCAGCTTATTCGGCGGGGAGAATTCACCCCTCCACTTT.

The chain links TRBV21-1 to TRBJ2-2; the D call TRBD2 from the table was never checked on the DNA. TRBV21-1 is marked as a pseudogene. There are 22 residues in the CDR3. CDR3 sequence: CASSKVPWSSGSGGNGTGELFF. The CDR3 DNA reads TGTGCCAGCAGCAAAGTTCCCTGGAGTAGCGGGAGTGGGGGGAACGGGACCGGGGAGCTGTTTTTT.

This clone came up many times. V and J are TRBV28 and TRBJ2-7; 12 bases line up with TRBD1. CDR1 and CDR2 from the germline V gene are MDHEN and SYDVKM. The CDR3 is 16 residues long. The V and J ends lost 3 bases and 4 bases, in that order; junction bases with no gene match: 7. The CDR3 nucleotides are TGTGCCAGCAGTTTGCCCGGGACAGGGGGCAGTTACGAGCAGTACTTC. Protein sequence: CASSLPGTGGSYEQYF.